Below, 27 T cell receptor beta chains from the same sample are listed, as sequenced in a study of T cells in women clearing cervical HPV infection. TCRdb's copy holds only in-frame clones and misses some; the assay was immunoSEQ multiplex PCR. The sample table includes 30,000 to 50,000 clones. Sequencing was performed on blood buffy coat. The origin of the receptors is a woman aged 18-70 years with a cervical HPV16 infection that either progressed to CIN3+ or cleared (not recorded which).

Points on this clone: The read falls 3 residues short of the CDR3 end, and the missing part is taken from the germline J gene. The chain joins TRBV11-1 to TRBJ2-1, with unresolved D. The CDR3 is 12 residues long. Trimming shortened V by 6 bases and J by 9 bases, and 12 bases separated the two germline ends. Germline CDR1 is SGHAT and CDR2 is FQDESV (reference sequence). Partial CDR3 DNA: TGTGCCAGCAGTCTCGAAGGTCCTGAG. It specifies CASSLEGPE. The CDR3 in full is CASSLEGPEQFF.

A word on this clone: The missing CDR3 end, 3 residues past where the read stops, is filled in from the germline J gene. The rearrangement uses TRBV7-9 and TRBJ1-3, with D hard to call. The V end was cut by 5 bases, the J end by 4 bases, with 12 bases between. This CDR3 comprises 14 residues. Germline values: CDR1 SEHNR, CDR2 FQNEAQ (reference sequence). The CDR3 sequence is CASSRPGAGNTIYF. CDR3 DNA, as far as it was read: TGTGCCAGCAGCCGACCAGGAGCCGGAAACACC.

Worth noting for this clone: The read ends 3 residues shy of where the CDR3 ends; the end is completed using the germline J gene. The V call is TRBV10-1, the J call TRBJ1-2, with D possibly being TRBD1 (5 bases). Germline V CDR1 and CDR2: WNHNN, SYGVQD (reference sequence). This CDR3 spans 13 amino acids. The CDR3: CASSESRGRGYTF. The DNA read from the CDR3 is TGCGCCAGCAGTGAGTCGCGGGGCCGCGGC.

Remarks on this clone: The CDR3 is cut off 3 residues early in the read; its end comes from the germline J gene. The V and J genes are TRBV11-2 and TRBJ1-1; D ambiguous. The V end was cut by 0 bases, the J end by 6 bases, with 8 bases between. In germline, CDR1 is SGHAT, CDR2 FQNNGV. The CDR3 length is 13 residues. This CDR3 is CASSLDLRAEAFF. CDR3 DNA, as far as it was read: TGTGCCAGCAGCTTAGATCTGAGGGCTGAA.

Concerning this clone itself: The read comes to an end 3 residues before the CDR3 does, leaving the germline J gene to fill in the end. The chain employs TRBV2 and TRBJ1-2, with D perhaps matching TRBD1 (5 bases). Trimming pared 4 bases from V and 2 bases from J, leaving 8 bases between. Germline assignment: CDR1 SNHLY and CDR2 FYNNEI. This CDR3 contains 13 residues. CDR3: CASSGGRNYGYTF. Partial CDR3 DNA: TGTGCCAGCAGTGGGGGCAGAAACTATGGC.

Points on this clone: The read falls 3 residues short of the CDR3 end, and the missing part is taken from the germline J gene. The chain links TRBV18 to TRBJ2-7; 9 nucleotides agree with TRBD1. The V and J ends lost 0 bases and 5 bases, in that order; junction bases with no gene match: 5. Germline V gives CDR1 KGHSH, CDR2 LQKENI. The CDR3 covers 15 residues. The sequenced CDR3 bases are TGTGCCAGCTCACCACCGACAGGGGGAAGGGACGAG. Protein sequence: CASSPPTGGRDE. In full, the CDR3 is CASSPPTGGRDEQYF.

Points on this clone: The CDR3 end lies 3 residues beyond the end of the read and is filled in from the germline J gene. The chain is built from TRBV6-4 and TRBJ2-2; D is undetermined. V was clipped by 3 bases and J by 2 bases, with 4 bases between them. In germline, CDR1 is MRHNA, CDR2 SNTAGT. This CDR3 contains 13 residues. The CDR3 protein is CASSEGNTGELFF. The CDR3 bases that were read are TGTGCCAGCAGTGAGGGCAACACCGGGGAG.

A word on this clone: The sequence runs out 3 residues before the end of the CDR3; the remainder is reconstructed from the germline J gene. The gene calls are TRBV29-1 and TRBJ1-6; D unresolved. The CDR3 sequence is 13 residues long. CDR1 is SQVTM and CDR2 is ANQGSEA in the germline V gene. The V end was cut by 8 bases, the J end by 5 bases, with 13 bases between. CDR3 DNA (partial): TGCAGCACGAAGACAAACAATAATTCACCC. Protein product: CSTKTNNNSP. The full CDR3 reads CSTKTNNNSPLHF.

On this clone itself: The read comes to an end 3 residues before the CDR3 does, leaving the germline J gene to fill in the end. The chain is built from TRBV5-6 and TRBJ2-2, with a tentative D call TRBD1 (5 bases). The germline V gene has CDR1 SGHDT and CDR2 YYEEEE. The CDR3 spans 14 residues. V was pared by 0 bases and J by 8 bases, with 11 bases between. The CDR3 sequence is CASSLGPTVGELFF. The covered CDR3 bases are TGTGCCAGCAGCTTGGGCCCGACAGTTGGGGAG.

This clone shows up as medium-sized (0.01 to 0.1%) by frequency. The read stops 3 residues short of the end of the CDR3; the missing end is completed from the germline J gene. The chain links TRBV10-3 to TRBJ1-1, with 9 positions matching TRBD1. The CDR3 totals 13 residues. Germline V gene data show CDR1 as ENHRY and CDR2 as SYGVKD. The sequenced CDR3 bases are TGTGCCATCAGTGGGTGGACAGGGGCTCAA. Translation: CAISGWTGAQ. The entire CDR3 protein is CAISGWTGAQAFF.

As regards this clone: Read sequence stops 3 residues before the CDR3 end, and the germline J gene provides the missing end. This chain joins TRBV14 and TRBJ2-5, with 8 nucleotides matching TRBD2. Unmatched junction bases numbered 5, after V lost 6 bases and J lost 2 bases. CDR1 is SGHDN, CDR2 FVKESK, per germline. The CDR3 is 14 residues long. CDR3 DNA (partial): TGTGCCAGCAGGCGAGCGGGGGTGCAAGAGACC. Encoded protein: CASRRAGVQET. The entire CDR3 is CASRRAGVQETQYF.

With regard to this clone: The read halts 3 residues ahead of the CDR3 end, with the missing end drawn from the germline J gene. The chain combines TRBV19 with TRBJ1-2; possible D gene TRBD1, 5 bases. V lost 6 bases and J 5 bases, leaving 13 bases between the germline ends. The CDR3 consists of 13 residues. The germline V gene has CDR1 LNHDA and CDR2 SQIVND (reference sequence). The CDR3: CASRAGGNYGYTF. The DNA read from the CDR3 is TGTGCCAGTAGGGCCGGGGGAAATTATGGC. The whole variable domain, filled in from reference TRBV19 and TRBJ1-2, reads DGGITQSPKYLFRKEGQNVTLSCEQNLNHDAMYWYRQDPGQGLRLIYYSQIVNDFQKGDIAEGYSVSREKKESFPLTVTSAQKNPTAFYLCASRAGGNYGYTFGSGTRLTVV.

A remark on this clone: The read comes to an end 3 residues before the CDR3 does, leaving the germline J gene to fill in the end. The rearrangement links TRBV18 to TRBJ1-5; 7 bases are a match to TRBD1. CDR3 length: 14 amino acids. Germline assignment: CDR1 KGHSH and CDR2 LQKENI. Trimming took 4 bases from V and 7 from J; bases not matched to a gene: 7. Incomplete CDR3 DNA: TGTGCCAGCTCACGGGGACAGTCTGTCCAGCCC. Translation gives CASSRGQSVQP. The whole CDR3 protein reads CASSRGQSVQPQHF. Full variable domain (outside the CDR3, taken from reference TRBV18 and TRBJ1-5): NAGVMQNPRHLVRRRGQEARLRCSPMKGHSHVYWYRQLPEEGLKFMVYLQKENIIDESGMPKERFSAEFPKEGPSILRIQQVVRGDSAAYFCASSRGQSVQPQHFGDGTRLSIL.

A note on this clone: The sequenced fragment ends 3 residues before the CDR3 boundary, so the rest is inferred from the germline J gene. The chain has TRBV11-3 and TRBJ2-5; D may be TRBD2 (6 bases). CDR3 size: 14 residues. The V gene lost 4 bases and the J gene lost 2 bases, with 11 bases spanning the gap. Germline V gives CDR1 SGHNT, CDR2 YENEEA. CDR3 DNA (partial): TGTGCCAGCAGCTCCGTGACTAGACAAGAGACC. Its translation is CASSSVTRQET. The CDR3, in full, reads CASSSVTRQETQYF.

CDR3 sequence: CASSPRQGAYEQYF. The sequenced part of the CDR3 DNA is TGTGCCAGCAGCCCTCGGCAGGGGGCCTACGAG. This chain connects TRBV7-8 to TRBJ2-7, with TRBD1 identical over 7 bases. Read data end 3 residues before the CDR3 end; the end is taken from the germline J gene. Germline V gene lookup returns CDR1 SGHVS and CDR2 FQNEAQ. V was clipped by 5 bases and J by 2 bases; unmatched bases: 6. CDR3 length: 14 residues.

For this clone: The CDR3 end falls 3 residues outside the read, so it is completed with the germline J gene. The chain links TRBV2 to TRBJ1-5; unclear D gene. The V end was cut by 5 bases, the J end by 4 bases, with 9 bases between. The germline V gene encodes CDR1 SNHLY and CDR2 FYNNEI. The CDR3 runs 13 residues. The CDR3 sequence is CASSPGINQPQHF. The CDR3 bases that were read are TGTGCCAGCAGTCCAGGAATAAATCAGCCC.

Concerning this clone itself: The sequence runs out 3 residues before the end of the CDR3; the remainder is reconstructed from the germline J gene. The genes are TRBV5-1 and TRBJ2-2; 11 nucleotides line up with TRBD2. Trimming at V came to 4 bases and at J to 6 bases, leaving 2 bases not matched to a gene. This CDR3 region has 14 residues. Germline CDR1 reads SGHRS; CDR2 reads YFSETQ. CDR3 region: CASSHSGGAGELFF. The part of the CDR3 DNA that was read is TGCGCCAGCAGCCATAGCGGGGGGGCCGGGGAG.

In the case of this clone: From the germline J gene comes the end of the CDR3, since the read stops 3 residues before it. The V and J genes are TRBV7-3 and TRBJ1-2; 7 bases align to TRBD1. The CDR3 runs to 15 residues. The V gene's germline CDR1 is SGHTA and CDR2 FQGTGA. CDR3 DNA, as far as it was read: TGTGCCAGCAGCTTGGGCCAGGGGGTAACAGATACG. Encoded protein: CASSLGQGVTDT. The full CDR3 protein reads CASSLGQGVTDTYTF.

With respect to this clone: The read ends 3 residues early relative to the CDR3; the germline J gene fills the gap. The rearrangement joins TRBV29-1 to TRBJ2-2; 15 bases align to TRBD2. The CDR3 covers 14 residues. Per the germline V gene, CDR1 is SQVTM and CDR2 is ANQGSEA. Germline trimming cut 7 bases from V and 6 bases from J; bases unmatched to any gene: 3. The sequenced part of the CDR3 DNA is TGCAGCGCCCGGACTAGCGGGGGGGCCGGGGAG. Translated: CSARTSGGAGE. The complete CDR3 sequence is CSARTSGGAGELFF.

As to this clone: The read stops 3 residues short of the end of the CDR3; the missing end is completed from the germline J gene. V usage is TRBV20-1 and J usage is TRBJ2-2, with D maybe TRBD1 (5 bases). Trimming pared 0 bases from V and 6 bases from J, leaving 11 bases between. Germline loops: CDR1 DFQATT, CDR2 SNEGSKA (reference sequence). CDR3 length: 14 amino acids. The CDR3 bases that were read are TGCAGTGCTAGAGATCCCAGGGTGCCCGGGGAG. Translation: CSARDPRVPGE. The whole CDR3 sequence reads CSARDPRVPGELFF.

A remark on this clone: The CDR3 extends 3 residues past the end of the read, so its final part is completed from the germline J gene. The chain employs TRBV12-3 or TRBV12-4 and TRBJ2-5; 10 nucleotides agree with TRBD2. CDR3 length equals 16 residues. Trimming cost V 5 bases and J 4 bases; bases outside gene matches: 10. The chain's CDR3 is CASSPWGSGGGETQYF. CDR3 bases read: TGTGCCAGCAGTCCCTGGGGGAGCGGGGGGGGAGAGACC.

As regards this clone: The missing CDR3 end, 3 residues past where the read stops, is filled in from the germline J gene. The rearrangement joins TRBV7-6 to TRBJ2-7; 11 nucleotides match TRBD1. Per the germline V gene, CDR1 is SGHVS and CDR2 is FNYEAQ. V shed 5 bases and J 3 bases; nucleotides not matched to a gene: 0. This CDR3 has 13 residues. The CDR3 bases that were read are TGTGCCAGCAGCGGGACAGGGGGCTACGAG. Translating gives CASSGTGGYE. The whole CDR3 region reads CASSGTGGYEQYF.

With regard to this clone: The read falls 3 residues short of the CDR3 end, and the missing part is taken from the germline J gene. The chain is built from TRBV10-3 and TRBJ2-7; D not certain. Trimming shortened V by 10 bases and J by 3 bases, and 13 bases separated the two germline ends. Germline-derived CDR1 and CDR2 are ENHRY and SYGVKD. There are 12 residues in the CDR3. The CDR3 bases that were read are TGTGCCACCTCCTTCGCCGGCTACGAG. As protein: CATSFAGYE. The whole CDR3 is CATSFAGYEQYF.

With respect to this clone: From the germline J gene comes the end of the CDR3, since the read stops 3 residues before it. The gene calls are TRBV13 and TRBJ1-2; 8 positions match TRBD1. The CDR3 loop spans 15 amino acids. From germline, CDR1 is PRHDT and CDR2 FYEKMQ (reference sequence). Incomplete CDR3 DNA: TGTGCCAGCAGCTTACGGACAGGGACCGTATCTTGG. It encodes CASSLRTGTVSW. The entire CDR3 protein reads CASSLRTGTVSWYTF.

A remark on this clone: Coverage ceases 3 residues before the CDR3 finishes, and the germline J gene fills in the end. This chain links TRBV7-8 with TRBJ2-3; D perhaps matches TRBD1 (6 bases). The CDR3 length is 15 residues. The germline CDR1 and CDR2 sequences are SGHVS and FQNEAQ. The germline V and J ends were trimmed by 7 bases and 2 bases, with 16 bases remaining between them. CDR3 DNA (partial): TGTGCCAGCACCAAACAGGGAGATCCCACAGATACG. As protein: CASTKQGDPTDT. The entire CDR3 protein reads CASTKQGDPTDTQYF.

Turning to this clone: The read stops 3 residues short of the end of the CDR3; the missing end is completed from the germline J gene. The rearrangement uses TRBV19 and TRBJ1-2; D not resolved. V was clipped by 3 bases and J by 7 bases, with 24 bases between them. Looked up from germline, CDR1 is LNHDA and CDR2 is SQIVND (reference sequence). The CDR3 covers 17 residues. The DNA read from the CDR3 is TGTGCCAGTAGTATGAGACAATCAACCAGACTATCGGGTGGC. It encodes CASSMRQSTRLSGG. The CDR3 as a whole reads CASSMRQSTRLSGGYTF.

For this clone: Read data end 3 residues before the CDR3 end; the end is taken from the germline J gene. This sequence joins TRBV27 and TRBJ1-4; D is ambiguous. The germline V and J ends were trimmed by 5 bases and 0 bases, with 10 bases remaining between them. In germline, CDR1 is MNHEY, CDR2 SMNVEV (reference sequence). The CDR3 is 15 residues long. CDR3 sequence reads: CASSPIPATNEKLFF. The covered CDR3 bases are TGTGCCAGCAGTCCCATCCCAGCAACTAATGAAAAA.